This paragraph reports one T cell receptor (beta chain). The entry originates in a study of shared clonotypes between healthy human individuals. As for the study in general: A couple of women and a few men aged 18 to 49 made up the donors.

Here immunoSEQ multiplex PCR was the method, and the copy in TCRdb shows in-frame clones only, minus some. The sample lists approximately 2,300,000 clones; less than 95% were seen once. Donors were healthy HIV-negative adults without recent acute infections or vaccinations. Trimming stripped 2 bases from V and 5 bases from J, with 11 bases between. CDR3 length equals 13 residues. Per the germline V gene, CDR1 is SQVTM and CDR2 is ANQGSEA. The clonotype was recovered from a man aged 18 to 30 in good health. Some clones in this sample may be carry-over from other donors' samples. This chain uses TRBV29-1 with TRBJ2-3; D is tentatively TRBD1 or TRBD2 (5 bases each). Specimen: naive CD4+ T cells from PBMCs. The subset is: CD45RA+ positively selected. The CDR3 loop reads CSVERGMGDTQYF. CDR3 coding DNA: TGCAGCGTTGAACGGGGCATGGGAGATACGCAGTATTTT.